The next 4 T cell receptor beta chains were all read from a single sample in a study of blood T cell repertoires in COVID-19. TCRdb keeps only in-frame clones here, not all; method: immunoSEQ multiplex PCR. The table lists 53,000 or so clones, 90% to 95% of them singletons, with 3% to 4% in the top ten. The sequenced material came from peripheral blood. These receptors came from a human donor in a cohort sampled during active COVID-19.

The chain employs TRBV9 and TRBJ2-1; 15 bases are shared with TRBD2. The trim removed 4 bases at V and 0 bases at J, leaving 8 bases unmatched. Germline V CDR1 and CDR2: SGDLS, YYNGEE. This CDR3 spans 19 amino acids. The CDR3 DNA reads as TGTGCCAGCAGCAAAACCGGGACTAGCGGGAGGAGCTCCTACAATGAGCAGTTCTTC. It is translated as CASSKTGTSGRSSYNEQFF.

The genes are TRBV4-3 and TRBJ1-5; no definite D call. Germline CDR1 LGHNA, CDR2 YSLEER. This CDR3 is built from 14 residues. V lost 0 bases and J lost 4, with 7 bases in between. In DNA, the CDR3 is TGCGCCAGCAGCCAAGATGCAGAAAATCAGCCCCAGCATTTT. Its protein product is CASSQDAENQPQHF.

The V and J genes are TRBV5-4 and TRBJ2-2; TRBD1 matches at 7 bases. V lost 4 bases to trimming and J lost 7 bases; unmatched junction nucleotides: 7. Germline V CDR1 and CDR2: SGHNT, YYREEE (reference sequence). The CDR3 spans 14 residues. Here the CDR3 DNA reads TGTGCCAGCAGCGTAGGACAGGTCGTCGGGGAGCTGTTTTTT. Protein: CASSVGQVVGELFF.

Only one count was recorded for this clone. The rearrangement links TRBV5-6 to TRBJ1-5; D gene uncertain. This CDR3 has 15 amino acids. From germline, CDR1 is SGHDT and CDR2 YYEEEE. Trimming shortened V by 4 bases and J by 2 bases, and 13 bases separated the two germline ends. The CDR3 DNA sequence: TGTGCCAGCAGCCGCATCGCGGTTGGCAATCAGCCCCAGCATTTT. Translation: CASSRIAVGNQPQHF.